The 13 T cell receptor beta chains below all came from one sample that was sequenced in a study of PD-1 blockade in classical Hodgkin lymphoma. Data came from immunoSEQ multiplex PCR; TCRdb stores just in-frame clones and leaves some out. The sample includes some 22,000 clones, around 68% of them seen just once. All trial patients relapsed after autologous stem cell transplantation. Sequencing was performed on peripheral blood mononuclear cells (PBMCs), taken at baseline. These receptors all come from a human donor with classical Hodgkin lymphoma.

CDR3 residues: CASSLADGLWLGGYTF. CDR3 sequence (DNA): TGCGCCAGCAGCTTGGCCGATGGTCTATGGTTAGGTGGCTACACCTTC. This chain uses TRBV5-1 with TRBJ1-2; no definite D call. Trimming removed 0 bases at V and 7 bases at J, with 19 bases between. The CDR3 loop spans 16 amino acids. The germline CDR1 and CDR2 sequences are SGHRS and YFSETQ.

The rearrangement joins TRBV9 to TRBJ1-1; 9 positions match TRBD1. V shed 4 bases, J shed 5 bases, and the junction held 6 bases outside the gene matches. CDR3 length: 14 amino acids. The germline CDR1 and CDR2 sequences are SGDLS and YYNGEE. CDR3 loop: CASSSDRGGTEAFF. The CDR3 DNA is TGTGCCAGCAGCTCGGACAGGGGAGGGACTGAAGCTTTCTTT.

This clone appeared a single time. The chain is built from TRBV11-3 and TRBJ2-1; 14 bases agree with TRBD2. This CDR3 comprises 15 residues. CDR1 SGHNT and CDR2 YENEEA come from the germline V gene. The ends lost 5 bases at V and 8 bases at J; junction bases unmatched: 5. CDR3 amino acids: CASSLGLAGGHEQFF. In DNA, the CDR3 is TGTGCCAGCAGCCTCGGACTAGCGGGGGGCCATGAGCAGTTCTTC.

The chain recombines TRBV7-2 with TRBJ2-2; D might be TRBD1 (6 bases). The CDR3 sequence is 13 residues long. The V end was cut by 5 bases, the J end by 6 bases, with 10 bases between. Germline CDR1 reads SGHTA; CDR2 reads FQGNSA. The CDR3 coding sequence is TGTGCCAGCAGCCCAGAGGGGGCCGGGGAGCTGTTTTTT. Translation: CASSPEGAGELFF. Full variable domain (remainder filled in from reference TRBV7-2 and TRBJ2-2): GAGVSQSPSNKVTEKGKDVELRCDPISGHTALYWYRQSLGQGLEFLIYFQGNSAPDKSGLPSDRFSAERTGGSVSTLTIQRTQQEDSAVYLCASSPEGAGELFFGEGSRLTVL.

The V and J genes are TRBV6-6 and TRBJ1-1; D not certain. CDR3 size: 13 residues. The germline V and J ends were trimmed by 4 bases and 1 base, with 7 bases remaining between them. Germline CDR1 and CDR2: MNHNY and SVGAGI (reference sequence). Here the CDR3 DNA reads TGTGCCAGCAGTTCACCAGGGAACACTGAAGCTTTCTTT. Translation gives CASSSPGNTEAFF.

The chain couples TRBV7-8 to TRBJ2-7, with a possible D match to TRBD1 (5 bases). Trimming cost V 3 bases and J 0 bases, with 9 bases left between them. Germline V CDR1 and CDR2: SGHVS, FQNEAQ. This CDR3 has 14 amino acids. The CDR3 sequence is CASSFPTVSYEQYF. The CDR3 DNA follows: TGTGCCAGCAGCTTCCCGACAGTCTCCTACGAGCAGTACTTC.

The chain couples TRBV30 to TRBJ1-5; D is undetermined. This CDR3 has 13 amino acids. Germline V lookup: CDR1 GTSNPN, CDR2 SVGIG (reference sequence). Trimming cost V 0 bases and J 3 bases, with 6 bases left between them. CDR3 residues: CAWSVQDNQPQHF. The CDR3 DNA reads TGTGCCTGGAGTGTCCAGGACAATCAGCCCCAGCATTTT. Using reference TRBV30 and TRBJ1-5 for the parts outside the CDR3, the full variable domain is SQTIHQWPATLVQPVGSPLSLECTVEGTSNPNLYWYRQAAGRGLQLLFYSVGIGQISSEVPQNLSASRPQDRQFILSSKKLLLSDSGFYLCAWSVQDNQPQHFGDGTRLSIL.

This clone turned up a few times. This rearrangement joins TRBV6-4 to TRBJ2-2, with a possible D match to TRBD2 (5 bases). Trimming shortened V by 3 bases and J by 5 bases, and 10 bases separated the two germline ends. This CDR3 comprises 14 residues. CDR1 is MRHNA and CDR2 is SNTAGT in the germline V gene. The CDR3 coding sequence is TGTGCCAGCAGTGAGGACTTTGAAACCGGGGAGCTGTTTTTT. This translates into CASSEDFETGELFF.

This rearrangement joins TRBV5-1 to TRBJ2-7; D unresolved. The length of the CDR3 is 16 residues. Trimming took off 0 bases at V and 3 bases at J, with 16 bases between the two ends. Germline V lookup: CDR1 SGHRS, CDR2 YFSETQ. In DNA form, the CDR3 reads TGCGCCAGCAGCTTGGCCCGGGCGATGGACGGCTACGAGCAGTACTTC. As protein: CASSLARAMDGYEQYF.

Only one count was recorded for this clone. The rearrangement links TRBV28 to TRBJ2-1; D gene ambiguous. The germline V and J ends were trimmed by 8 bases and 3 bases, with 14 bases remaining between them. Germline CDR1 and CDR2: MDHEN and SYDVKM. The CDR3 extends over 14 amino acids. CDR3 sequence: CASLLPGGYNEQFF. CDR3 sequence (DNA): TGTGCCAGCCTTCTACCCGGCGGCTACAATGAGCAGTTCTTC.

The chain has TRBV10-3 and TRBJ2-5; D might be TRBD1 (5 bases). The end of the DNA is better explained by TRBJ2-7, so the J call may be wrong. The CDR3 is 11 residues long. Germline CDR1 and CDR2: ENHRY and SYGVKD. The CDR3 region is CAISEGAEQYF. The CDR3 region has the DNA TGTGCCATCAGTGAAGGGGCCGAGCAGTACTTC.

The gene calls are TRBV21-1 and TRBJ1-4; the DNA was not used to check the table's D call, TRBD1. TRBV21-1 is shown as a pseudogene. The CDR3 is made up of 15 amino acids. The CDR3 protein is CASSKVRGVGEKLFF. The CDR3 DNA follows: TGTGCCAGCAGCAAAGTCAGGGGGGTGGGTGAAAAACTGTTTTTT.

This sequence joins TRBV28 and TRBJ1-2; no definite D call. Germline V lookup: CDR1 MDHEN, CDR2 SYDVKM. V was trimmed by 6 bases and J by 8 bases, leaving 19 bases between them. This CDR3 region has 14 residues. CDR3 region: CASRIPLSPGGYTF. The CDR3 DNA is TGTGCCAGCAGAATACCCTTGTCCCCTGGGGGCTACACCTTC.